What follows are 10 T cell receptor beta chains derived from one specimen sequenced in a study of OX40 agonist ivuxolimab in advanced cancers. The method was immunoSEQ multiplex PCR; TCRdb's version includes in-frame clones alone and lacks a portion of them. The sample holds tens of thousands of clones, 87% seen once. The starting material was CD4+ or CD8+ T cells sorted from blood, obtained in a trial of the OX40 agonist ivuxolimab. These receptors were taken from an adult with an advanced solid tumor such as melanoma, head and neck, liver or kidney cancer.

The J gene is TRBJ1-2, the V gene TRBV11-2; D gene unclear. V was trimmed by 1 base and J by 7 bases, leaving 4 bases between them. In germline, CDR1 is SGHAT, CDR2 FQNNGV. CDR3 length: 11 amino acids. The CDR3 DNA reads TGTGCCAGCAGCTTAGTTCTTGGCTACACCTTC. This gives the protein CASSLVLGYTF.

The CDR3 here is CASSFARDGYTF. CDR3 sequence (DNA): TGTGCCAGCAGCTTCGCGAGGGATGGCTACACCTTC. V gene TRBV7-8 combines with J gene TRBJ1-2, with D unclear. CDR3 length: 12 amino acids. Trimming removed 3 bases from V and 6 bases from J, with 8 bases in between. Germline V gene lookup returns CDR1 SGHVS and CDR2 FQNEAQ.

This clone was counted a single time. V gene TRBV11-3 combines with J gene TRBJ2-2; D call uncertain. This CDR3 has 15 amino acids. CDR1 and CDR2 from the germline V gene are SGHNT and YENEEA. V was cut by 5 bases and J by 0 bases, with 10 bases left in between. The CDR3 loop reads CASSPIASNTGELFF. The CDR3 region has the DNA TGTGCCAGCAGCCCGATAGCATCGAACACCGGGGAGCTGTTTTTT.

The CDR3 protein is CASRTMDHSGRGNEQFF. The CDR3 coding sequence is TGTGCCAGCAGAACCATGGACCATAGCGGGAGAGGCAATGAGCAGTTCTTC. The V and J genes are TRBV27 and TRBJ2-1; TRBD2 matches 9 bases. CDR3 length: 17 amino acids. Germline CDR1 and CDR2: MNHEY and SMNVEV (reference sequence). V lost 6 bases, J lost 6 bases, and 15 bases stayed unmatched.

The V call is TRBV14, the J call TRBJ1-4; no clear D. V lost 0 bases to trimming and J lost 6 bases, with 5 bases between them. The germline gives CDR1 SGHDN, CDR2 FVKESK. The CDR3 consists of 13 residues. CDR3 sequence (DNA): TGTGCCAGCAGCCAAGATTTGTATGAAAAACTGTTTTTT. This sequence encodes CASSQDLYEKLFF.

This clone occurred once. The J gene is TRBJ1-5, the V gene TRBV18, with 7 bases that match TRBD1. Per the germline V gene, CDR1 is KGHSH and CDR2 is LQKENI. The CDR3 has 15 amino acids. The V and J ends lost 4 bases and 0 bases, in that order; junction bases with no gene match: 3. In DNA form, the CDR3 reads TGTGCCAGCTCACTACAGGGGTATAGCAATCAGCCCCAGCATTTT. Its protein product is CASSLQGYSNQPQHF.

The genes are TRBV5-1 and TRBJ2-5, with 10 bases matching TRBD2. From germline, CDR1 is SGHRS and CDR2 YFSETQ. This CDR3 has 13 residues. With 7 bases clipped from V and 5 bases from J, the junction kept 5 bases outside the gene matches. The CDR3, as DNA: TGCGCCAGCCACAGCGGGAGGGGGGAGACCCAGTACTTC. Residues: CASHSGRGETQYF.

The chain is built from TRBV7-2 and TRBJ1-5; D is unresolved. This CDR3 is built from 14 residues. Trimming shortened V by 3 bases and J by 7 bases, and 13 bases separated the two germline ends. The germline V gene encodes CDR1 SGHTA and CDR2 FQGNSA. CDR3 sequence: CASSLSRASQPQHF. The CDR3 nucleotides are TGTGCCAGCAGCTTGTCTCGAGCGAGCCAGCCCCAGCATTTT.

This chain uses TRBV7-8 with TRBJ2-2; no definite D call. The CDR3 has 12 residues. The germline V gene has CDR1 SGHVS and CDR2 FQNEAQ. The V end was cut by 3 bases, the J end by 6 bases, with 5 bases between. This chain's CDR3 is CASSLRPGELFF. The CDR3 nucleotides are TGTGCCAGCAGCTTGCGTCCCGGGGAGCTGTTTTTT.

This chain joins TRBV28 and TRBJ2-5; D perhaps matches TRBD2 (6 bases). This CDR3 has 15 amino acids. CDR1 is MDHEN, CDR2 SYDVKM, per germline. Trimming left V 6 bases short and J 1 base short, with 15 bases between. CDR3 in amino acids: CASSSLLASQETQYF. CDR3 nucleotide sequence: TGTGCCAGCAGCTCCCTACTAGCTTCCCAAGAGACCCAGTACTTC.